This TCR beta chain was sequenced for a study of T cell repertoires in cytomegalovirus infection. The CDR3 length is 15 residues. V lost 1 base, J lost 3 bases, and 10 bases lay in between. Germline loops: CDR1 SEHNR, CDR2 FQNEAQ (reference sequence). This clonotype was counted between two and nine times. The target antigen is unknown. Points from the study as a whole: Cumulative frequency of public TCR beta families picked out carriers of CMV plus the relevant HLA. HLA-C-restricted CMV-specific TCR beta clonotypes were dominant in the ex vivo response.

TCRdb recomputed calls from the reads with MiXCR, one row per CDR3 protein. The sample consists of about 920,000 distinct CDR3 sequences, 31% of them appearing once. V gene TRBV7-9 combines with J gene TRBJ2-1; D possibly corresponds to TRBD2 (5 bases). The sample was cultured CD8+ T cells from PBMCs, taken from culture after CMV antigen stimulation. This TCR derives from a human donor in good health (CMV status not recorded). Some clones in this sample may be carry-over from other donors' samples. The CDR3, as DNA: TGTGCCAGCAGCTTAGTCACCGAGGGCTACAATGAGCAGTTCTTC. It encodes CASSLVTEGYNEQFF.